This is a list of T cell receptor beta chains from one sample in a study of T cell responses to AZD1222 COVID-19 vaccine. TCRdb keeps only in-frame clones here, not all; method: immunoSEQ multiplex PCR. The data hold 120,000 to 150,000 clones, with about 89% observed a single time. This material consisted of peripheral blood, taken 28 days after the second AZD1222 dose. Receptor source: an adult who received the AZD1222 COVID-19 vaccine. Each CDR3 is given with its conserved first and last residue. D genes are given only for firm matches. Size is omitted from some rows. Given values are once, few, many or a class for expanded clones.

d_call | j_call | clone_size | v_call | cdr3_nt | cdr3_aa
TRBD1 | TRBJ1-4 | once | TRBV5-1 | TGCGCCAGCAGCTTGGCAGGGGGCGCTGGTAATGAAAAACTGTTTTTT | CASSLAGGAGNEKLFF
NA | TRBJ1-4 | NA | TRBV14 | TGTGCCAGCAGCGACACGGACAGTGCAACTAATGAAAAACTGTTTTTT | CASSDTDSATNEKLFF
NA | TRBJ1-2 | NA | TRBV27 | TGTGCCAGCAGTTTAGAAGGGGGAGGTGGCTACACCTTC | CASSLEGGGGYTF
NA | TRBJ2-2 | NA | TRBV27 | TGTGCCAGCAGTTTTTTCGGTGTCGGGGGCCCCACCGGGGAGCTGTTTTTT | CASSFFGVGGPTGELFF
TRBD1 | TRBJ1-1 | NA | TRBV5-1 | TGCGCCAGCAGCAAAAGACAGGGGTTAAGGTGGGGCACTGAAGCTTTCTTT | CASSKRQGLRWGTEAFF
TRBD2 | TRBJ2-7 | NA | TRBV3-1/TRBV3-2 | TGTGCCAGCAGCCCAGAGACTAGCGGGGCGAGGGAGCAGTACTTC | CASSPETSGAREQYF
TRBD1 | TRBJ1-4 | NA | TRBV7-9 | TGTGCCAGCAGCTTAGTGGTAGGGACAGGGACCGAAAAACTGTTTTTT | CASSLVVGTGTEKLFF
NA | TRBJ2-7 | NA | TRBV30 | TGTGCCTGGGGACCGCGGTACGAGCAGTACTTC | CAWGPRYEQYF
NA | TRBJ1-3 | NA | TRBV7-9 | TGTGCCAGCAGCGCTAGCAGCGGGGTTCGGTTT | CASSASSGVRF
NA | TRBJ2-6 | NA | TRBV25-1 | TGTGCCAGCAGTGACCGCAGAACTGGGGCCAACGTCCTGACTTTC | CASSDRRTGANVLTF
NA | TRBJ2-3 | NA | TRBV6-2/TRBV6-3 | TGTGCCAGCATCCCAGGTAGCGGTGGAGATACGCAGTATTTT | CASIPGSGGDTQYF
NA | TRBJ2-7 | NA | TRBV4-3 | TGCGCCAGCAGCCGAGGGACGGTCTACGAGCAGTACTTC | CASSRGTVYEQYF
TRBD2 | TRBJ2-2 | NA | TRBV18 | TGTGCCAGCTCACCCAGTAGCGGGAGGGCCACCGGGGAGCTGTTTTTT | CASSPSSGRATGELFF
NA | TRBJ1-5 | few | TRBV29-1 | TGCAGCGTTGAAGAGGGAAATCAGCCCCAGCATTTT | CSVEEGNQPQHF
TRBD2 | TRBJ2-1 | NA | TRBV7-2 | TGTGCCAGCAGGTCGACTAGCGGGGGCCACAATGAGCAGTTCTTC | CASRSTSGGHNEQFF
NA | TRBJ1-1 | NA | TRBV29-1 | TGCAGCGTTGGGTTACAGATGCCCTTCGAAGCTTTCTTT | CSVGLQMPFEAFF
TRBD1 | TRBJ2-2 | NA | TRBV11-2 | TGTGCCAGCAGCTTAGATATAGTCAGGGGGAAGACCGGGGAGCTGTTTTTT | CASSLDIVRGKTGELFF
NA | TRBJ1-3 | NA | TRBV7-3 | TGTGCCAGCAGCTTAACGGGGGGAGGAAACACCATATATTTT | CASSLTGGGNTIYF
TRBD1 | TRBJ1-1 | once | TRBV14 | TGTGCCAGCAGCCAAGATCTAGGACAGGGGGACACTGAAGCTTTCTTT | CASSQDLGQGDTEAFF
NA | TRBJ2-5 | NA | TRBV3-1/TRBV3-2 | TGTGCCAGCAGCCAAGATTTTGACGGGACCCAGTACTTC | CASSQDFDGTQYF
NA | TRBJ1-2 | NA | TRBV6-5 | TGTGCCAGCAGTTACCTGGCAGAAAGCTATGGCTACACCTTC | CASSYLAESYGYTF
NA | TRBJ2-7 | NA | TRBV10-3 | TGTGCCATCAGTGACGCCTACGAGCAGTACTTC | CAISDAYEQYF
NA | TRBJ1-1 | NA | TRBV9 | TGTGCCAGCAGCCCTCGATCACCAGATGAAGCTTTCTTT | CASSPRSPDEAFF
NA | TRBJ2-5 | NA | TRBV6-6 | TGTGCCAGCAGTTACTCCCCAGCGGGAGAGACCCAGTACTTC | CASSYSPAGETQYF
TRBD1 | TRBJ2-1 | once | TRBV10-3 | TGTGCCATCAGGCCGGGACAGGGTCTGGATGAGCAGTTCTTC | CAIRPGQGLDEQFF
NA | TRBJ2-1 | once | TRBV6-5 | TGTGCCAGCAGTTTGGAGTCCAACCGGAATGATAATGAGCAGTTCTTC | CASSLESNRNDNEQFF
TRBD1 | TRBJ1-2 | NA | TRBV7-9 | TGTGCCAGCAGCTTAGGGCCGACAGGGGAGAGGGGCTACACCTTC | CASSLGPTGERGYTF
NA | TRBJ1-3 | NA | TRBV12-5 | TGTGCTAGTGTTGCAGGGTTAGGGTCTGGAAACACCATATATTTT | CASVAGLGSGNTIYF
TRBD2 | TRBJ2-1 | NA | TRBV20-1 | TGCAGTGCTAGTGCATCTAGCGGCCTCAATGAGCAGTTCTTC | CSASASSGLNEQFF
NA | TRBJ2-2 | NA | TRBV9 | TGTGCCAGCTCTTACACCGGGGAGCTGTTTTTT | CASSYTGELFF
NA | TRBJ1-1 | NA | TRBV4-1 | TGCGCCAGCAGCCAAGTTACCAGGGAGAACACTGAAGCTTTCTTT | CASSQVTRENTEAFF
NA | TRBJ2-1 | NA | TRBV9 | TGTGCCAGCAGCGTGTTGGCTAGCGAGTACAATGAGCAGTTCTTC | CASSVLASEYNEQFF
NA | TRBJ1-1 | NA | TRBV11-2 | TGTGCCAGCAGCTTAGAGGCGGGTGGAGAAGCTTTCTTT | CASSLEAGGEAFF
NA | TRBJ1-2 | NA | TRBV9 | TGTGCCAGCAGCATCTCGGCCAGGGGTAACTATGGCTACACCTTC | CASSISARGNYGYTF
TRBD1 | TRBJ1-5 | NA | TRBV19 | TGTGCCAGTAGGACAGGGTTTCAGCCCCAGCATTTT | CASRTGFQPQHF
TRBD2 | TRBJ2-1 | few | TRBV15 | TGTGCCACCAGCAGAGATGGGGCGGGGGGCGGCTACAATGAGCAGTTCTTC | CATSRDGAGGGYNEQFF
NA | TRBJ1-3 | NA | TRBV2 | TGTGCCAGCAGGTCTGGAGTCTACTCTGGAAACACCATATATTTT | CASRSGVYSGNTIYF
TRBD1 | TRBJ2-2 | NA | TRBV15 | TGTGCCACCAGCAGAGACGTACTGGACAGGGGTGACGGCGGGGAGCTGTTTTTT | CATSRDVLDRGDGGELFF
NA | TRBJ1-1 | NA | TRBV10-3 | TGTGCCATCAGTGAGGGGGGACCCGAAGCTTTCTTT | CAISEGGPEAFF
NA | TRBJ1-5 | NA | TRBV7-9 | TGTGCCAGCAGCAAGGACGGGGGTAGTCAGCCCCAGCATTTT | CASSKDGGSQPQHF
NA | TRBJ1-2 | NA | TRBV19 | TGTGCCAGTTCTTTGGGGACCTATGGCTACACCTTC | CASSLGTYGYTF
TRBD2 | TRBJ2-5 | NA | TRBV6-2/TRBV6-3 | TGTGCCAGCAGCGGGACTAGCGGGTTCCTAGAGACCCAGTACTTC | CASSGTSGFLETQYF
NA | TRBJ1-6 | NA | TRBV30 | TGTGCCTGGAGACCCGAGTCCCGAAATTCACCCCTCCACTTT | CAWRPESRNSPLHF
NA | TRBJ2-3 | NA | TRBV19 | TGTGCCAGTAGTATAGACAGGGAGCCCACAGATACGCAGTATTTT | CASSIDREPTDTQYF
NA | TRBJ1-2 | NA | TRBV7-9 | TGTGCCAGCAGCTTAGCTGCAGACCCGGCCTATGGCTACACCTTC | CASSLAADPAYGYTF
TRBD2 | TRBJ2-1 | NA | TRBV9 | TGTGCCAGCAGCGCCCTTCCGGGACTAGCGGATGAGCAGTTCTTC | CASSALPGLADEQFF
NA | TRBJ2-7 | NA | TRBV20-1 | TGCAGTGCTAGTTTCCCCGGTAGGGGGATCGGGTTCGCCGAGCAGTACTTC | CSASFPGRGIGFAEQYF
NA | TRBJ1-1 | few | TRBV15 | TGTGCCACCAGCACTCGACAGGCGGGCACTGAAGCTTTCTTT | CATSTRQAGTEAFF
TRBD1 | TRBJ1-3 | NA | TRBV19 | TGTGCCAGTAGTACCCGAGGACAGGGGTCTGGAAACACCATATATTTT | CASSTRGQGSGNTIYF
TRBD1 | TRBJ1-2 | NA | TRBV7-8 | TGTGCCAGCAGAGGACAGGGATATGGCTACACCTTC | CASRGQGYGYTF
NA | TRBJ1-1 | NA | TRBV19 | TGTGCCAGTAGTGGGACAATGAACACTGAAGCTTTCTTT | CASSGTMNTEAFF
NA | TRBJ2-7 | NA | TRBV6-5 | TGTGCCAGCAGTTACGGGACGGACTACGAGCAGTACTTC | CASSYGTDYEQYF
NA | TRBJ2-7 | NA | TRBV6-5 | TGTGCCAGCAGTCAAACTACCTCCTACGAGCAGTACTTC | CASSQTTSYEQYF
TRBD1 | TRBJ2-1 | NA | TRBV2 | TGTGCCAGCGCCCGAGGGACAGCGACGATGGATGAGCAGTTCTTC | CASARGTATMDEQFF
TRBD1 | TRBJ1-4 | NA | TRBV7-2 | TGTGCCAGCAGCTTAGTGGCAGGGGGTAATGAAAAACTGTTTTTT | CASSLVAGGNEKLFF
NA | TRBJ2-5 | NA | TRBV11-2 | TGTGCCAGCAGCCCGAGGTCCCGGAACCAAGAGACCCAGTACTTC | CASSPRSRNQETQYF
TRBD1 | TRBJ1-4 | NA | TRBV30 | TGTGCCTGGGAAGGACAGGGGCAAGAAAAACTGTTTTTT | CAWEGQGQEKLFF
NA | TRBJ1-2 | NA | TRBV4-2 | TGTGCCAGCAGCCAAGAAGTGTTGGCAGAGGACTATGGCTACACCTTC | CASSQEVLAEDYGYTF